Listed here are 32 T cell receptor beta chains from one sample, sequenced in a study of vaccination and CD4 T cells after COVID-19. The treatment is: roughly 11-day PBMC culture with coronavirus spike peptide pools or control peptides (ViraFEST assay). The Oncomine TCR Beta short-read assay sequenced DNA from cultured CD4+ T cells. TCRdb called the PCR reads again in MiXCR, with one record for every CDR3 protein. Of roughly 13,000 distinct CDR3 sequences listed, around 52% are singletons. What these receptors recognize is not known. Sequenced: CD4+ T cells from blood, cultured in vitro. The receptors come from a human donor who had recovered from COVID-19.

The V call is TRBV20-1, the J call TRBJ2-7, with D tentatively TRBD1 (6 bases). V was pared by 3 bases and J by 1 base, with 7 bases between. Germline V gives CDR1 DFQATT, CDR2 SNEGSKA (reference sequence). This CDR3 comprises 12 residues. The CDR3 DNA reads TGCAGTGCTAGCGGACAGTCCTACGAGCAGTACTTC. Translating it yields CSASGQSYEQYF.

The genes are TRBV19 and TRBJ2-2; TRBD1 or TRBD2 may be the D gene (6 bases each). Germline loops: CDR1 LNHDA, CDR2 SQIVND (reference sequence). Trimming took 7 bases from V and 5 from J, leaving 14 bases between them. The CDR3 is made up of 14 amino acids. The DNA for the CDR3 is TGTGCCAGTAAGGAGGGGGTGTGGACCGGGGAGCTGTTTTTT. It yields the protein CASKEGVWTGELFF.

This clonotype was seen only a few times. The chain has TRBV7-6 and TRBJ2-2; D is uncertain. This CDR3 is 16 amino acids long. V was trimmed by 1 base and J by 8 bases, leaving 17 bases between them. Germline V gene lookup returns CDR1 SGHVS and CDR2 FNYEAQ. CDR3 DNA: TGTGCCAGCAGCTTAGGATTGAAACAACGGTCGGGGGAGCTGTTTTTT. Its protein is CASSLGLKQRSGELFF.

CDR3 loop: CASSISTGQEQYF. DNA of the CDR3: TGTGCCAGTAGTATTAGTACGGGGCAGGAGCAGTACTTC. The chain carries TRBV19 and TRBJ2-7; D possibly uses TRBD1 or TRBD2 (5 bases each). Germline CDR1 and CDR2: LNHDA and SQIVND (reference sequence). Trimming cost V 3 bases and J 7 bases, with 13 bases left between them. CDR3 size: 13 residues.

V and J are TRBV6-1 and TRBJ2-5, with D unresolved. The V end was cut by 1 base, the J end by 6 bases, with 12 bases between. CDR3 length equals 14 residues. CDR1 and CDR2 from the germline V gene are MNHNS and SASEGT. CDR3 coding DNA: TGTGCCAGCAGTGAAGAAAGGTATCGGCAGACCCAGTACTTC. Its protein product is CASSEERYRQTQYF.

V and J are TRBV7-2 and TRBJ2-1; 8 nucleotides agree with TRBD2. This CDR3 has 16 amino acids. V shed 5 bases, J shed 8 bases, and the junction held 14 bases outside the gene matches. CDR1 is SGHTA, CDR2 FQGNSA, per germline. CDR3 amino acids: CASSLSASGRGYEQFF. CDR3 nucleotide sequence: TGTGCCAGCAGCCTCTCAGCGAGCGGGAGAGGGTATGAGCAGTTCTTC.

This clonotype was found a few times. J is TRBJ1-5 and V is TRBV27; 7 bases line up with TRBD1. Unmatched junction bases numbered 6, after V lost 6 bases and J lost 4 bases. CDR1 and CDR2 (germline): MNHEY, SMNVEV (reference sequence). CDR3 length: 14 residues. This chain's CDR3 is CASRKGGQNQPQHF. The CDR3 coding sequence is TGTGCCAGCAGGAAAGGGGGCCAGAATCAGCCCCAGCATTTT.

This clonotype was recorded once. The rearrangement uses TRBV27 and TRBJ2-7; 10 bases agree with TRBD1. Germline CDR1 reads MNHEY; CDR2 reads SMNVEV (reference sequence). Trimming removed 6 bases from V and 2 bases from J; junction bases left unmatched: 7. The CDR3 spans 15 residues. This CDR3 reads CASRTRDRGTYEQYF. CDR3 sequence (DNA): TGTGCCAGCAGGACCCGGGACAGGGGAACCTACGAGCAGTACTTC.

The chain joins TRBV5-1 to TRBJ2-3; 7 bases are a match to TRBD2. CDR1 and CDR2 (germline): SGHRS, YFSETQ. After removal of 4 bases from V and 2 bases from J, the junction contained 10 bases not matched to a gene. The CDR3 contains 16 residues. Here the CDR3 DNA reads TGCGCCAGCAGCGACGGGGGAGGGCCCGACACAGATACGCAGTATTTT. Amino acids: CASSDGGGPDTDTQYF.

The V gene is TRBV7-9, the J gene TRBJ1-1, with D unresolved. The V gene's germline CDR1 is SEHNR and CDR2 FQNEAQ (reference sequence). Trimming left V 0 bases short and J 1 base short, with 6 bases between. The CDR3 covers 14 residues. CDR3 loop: CASSLAGRNTEAFF. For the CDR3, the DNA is TGTGCCAGCAGCTTAGCCGGGCGGAACACTGAAGCTTTCTTT.

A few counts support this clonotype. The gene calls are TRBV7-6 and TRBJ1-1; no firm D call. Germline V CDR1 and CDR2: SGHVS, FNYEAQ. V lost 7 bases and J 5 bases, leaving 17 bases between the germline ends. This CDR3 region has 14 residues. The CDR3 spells CASNRQQSPTEAFF. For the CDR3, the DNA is TGTGCCAGCAACAGACAACAGTCACCGACTGAAGCTTTCTTT.

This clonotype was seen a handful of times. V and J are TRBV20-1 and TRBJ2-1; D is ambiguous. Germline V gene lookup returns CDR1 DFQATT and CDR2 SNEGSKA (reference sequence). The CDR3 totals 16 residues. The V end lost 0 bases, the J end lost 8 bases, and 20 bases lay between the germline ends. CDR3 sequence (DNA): TGCAGTGCTAGAGATCGAATCCGGCTCCGTTGGCATGAGCAGTTCTTC. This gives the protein CSARDRIRLRWHEQFF.

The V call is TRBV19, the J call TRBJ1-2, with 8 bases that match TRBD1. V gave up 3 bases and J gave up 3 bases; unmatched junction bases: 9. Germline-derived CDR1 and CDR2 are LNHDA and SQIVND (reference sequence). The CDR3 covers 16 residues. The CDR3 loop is CASSIRTGRRDYGYTF. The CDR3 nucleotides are TGTGCCAGTAGTATTCGGACAGGGAGAAGGGACTATGGCTACACCTTC.

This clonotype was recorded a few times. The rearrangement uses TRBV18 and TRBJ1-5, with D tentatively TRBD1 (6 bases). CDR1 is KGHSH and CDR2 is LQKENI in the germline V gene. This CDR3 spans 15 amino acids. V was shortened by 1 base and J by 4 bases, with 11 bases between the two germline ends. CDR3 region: CASSPLQGSNQPQHF. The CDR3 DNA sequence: TGTGCCAGCTCACCACTACAGGGTAGTAATCAGCCCCAGCATTTT.

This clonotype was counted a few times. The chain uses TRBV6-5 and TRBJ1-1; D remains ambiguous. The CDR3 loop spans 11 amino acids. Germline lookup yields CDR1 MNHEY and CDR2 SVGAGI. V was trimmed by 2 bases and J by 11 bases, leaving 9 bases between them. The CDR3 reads CASSYGTTAFF. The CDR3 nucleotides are TGTGCCAGCAGTTACGGTACCACTGCTTTCTTT.

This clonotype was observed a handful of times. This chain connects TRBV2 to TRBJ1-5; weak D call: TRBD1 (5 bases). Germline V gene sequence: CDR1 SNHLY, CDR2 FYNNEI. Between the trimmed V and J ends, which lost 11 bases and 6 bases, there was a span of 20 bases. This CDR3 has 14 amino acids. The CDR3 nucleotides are TGTGCCGGCTCCCCCTCCGGGGGGGGTCAGCCCCAGCATTTT. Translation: CAGSPSGGGQPQHF.

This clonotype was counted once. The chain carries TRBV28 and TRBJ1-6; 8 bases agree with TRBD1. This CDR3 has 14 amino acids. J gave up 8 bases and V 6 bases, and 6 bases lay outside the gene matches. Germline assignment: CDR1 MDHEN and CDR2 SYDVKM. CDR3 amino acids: CASRETGEHSPLHF. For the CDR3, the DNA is TGTGCCAGCAGGGAGACAGGGGAACATTCACCCCTCCACTTT.

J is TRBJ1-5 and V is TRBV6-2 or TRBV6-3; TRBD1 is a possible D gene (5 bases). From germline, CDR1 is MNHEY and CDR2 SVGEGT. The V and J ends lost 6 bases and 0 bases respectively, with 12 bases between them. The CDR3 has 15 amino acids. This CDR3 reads CASSRRQNSNQPQHF. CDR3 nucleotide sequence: TGTGCCAGCAGCCGCAGACAGAATAGCAATCAGCCCCAGCATTTT.

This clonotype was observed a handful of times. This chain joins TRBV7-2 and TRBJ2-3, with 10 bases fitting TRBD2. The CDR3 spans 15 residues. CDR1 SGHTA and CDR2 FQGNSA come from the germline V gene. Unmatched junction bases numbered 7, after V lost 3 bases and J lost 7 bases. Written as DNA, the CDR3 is TGTGCCAGCAGCTTGCAAGCGGGAGGGCTCCATACGCAGTATTTT. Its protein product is CASSLQAGGLHTQYF. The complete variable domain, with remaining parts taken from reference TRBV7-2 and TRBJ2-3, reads GAGVSQSPSNKVTEKGKDVELRCDPISGHTALYWYRQSLGQGLEFLIYFQGNSAPDKSGLPSDRFSAERTGGSVSTLTIQRTQQEDSAVYLCASSLQAGGLHTQYFGPGTRLTVL.

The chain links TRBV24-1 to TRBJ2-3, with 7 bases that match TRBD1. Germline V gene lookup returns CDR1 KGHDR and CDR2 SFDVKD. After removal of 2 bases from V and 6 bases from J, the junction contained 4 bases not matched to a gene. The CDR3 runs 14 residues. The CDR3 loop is CATSDYRGSDTQYF. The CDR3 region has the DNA TGTGCCACCAGTGATTACAGGGGATCTGATACGCAGTATTTT.

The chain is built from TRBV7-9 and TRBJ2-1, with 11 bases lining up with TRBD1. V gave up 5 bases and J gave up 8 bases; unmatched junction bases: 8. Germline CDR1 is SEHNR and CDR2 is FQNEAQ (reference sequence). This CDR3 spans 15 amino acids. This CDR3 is CASSRGTGGVDEQFF. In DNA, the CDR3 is TGTGCCAGCAGCCGCGGGACAGGGGGAGTAGATGAGCAGTTCTTC.

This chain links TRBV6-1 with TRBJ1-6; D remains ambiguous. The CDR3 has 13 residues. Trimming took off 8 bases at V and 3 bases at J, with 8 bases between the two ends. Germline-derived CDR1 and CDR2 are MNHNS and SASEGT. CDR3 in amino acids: CASEEHYNSPLHF. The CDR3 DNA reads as TGTGCCAGCGAGGAACACTATAATTCACCCCTCCACTTT.

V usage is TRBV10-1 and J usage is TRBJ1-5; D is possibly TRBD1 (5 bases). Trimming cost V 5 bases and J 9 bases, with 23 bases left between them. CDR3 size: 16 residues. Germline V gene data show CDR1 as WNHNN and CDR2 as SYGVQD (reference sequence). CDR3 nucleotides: TGCGCCAGCAGTCCTACAGGTCAGGACAAGGTTTGGCCCCAGCATTTT. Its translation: CASSPTGQDKVWPQHF.

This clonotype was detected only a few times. The CDR3 protein is CASSFGYTF. In nucleotides, the CDR3 is TGTGCCAGCAGTTTTGGCTACACCTTC. This chain links TRBV27 with TRBJ1-2; unclear D gene. The CDR3 totals 9 residues. The germline V gene has CDR1 MNHEY and CDR2 SMNVEV (reference sequence). V gave up 3 bases and J gave up 7 bases, with 0 bases separating them.

Here the CDR3 DNA reads TGTGCCAGCAGTCTTAAGAGCGGGAGGGCCCTCGACGAGCAGTACTTC. This translates into CASSLKSGRALDEQYF. The gene calls are TRBV5-4 and TRBJ2-7; TRBD2 matches at 10 bases. CDR1 is SGHNT and CDR2 is YYREEE in the germline V gene (reference sequence). Unmatched junction bases numbered 13, after V lost 5 bases and J lost 5 bases. The CDR3 covers 16 residues.

As DNA, the CDR3 is TGTGCCAGCAGCCATGCCTGGGGGGACAATTCACCCCTCCACTTT. Protein: CASSHAWGDNSPLHF. V and J are TRBV7-8 and TRBJ1-6; possibly TRBD1 for D (5 bases). Germline CDR1 is SGHVS and CDR2 is FQNEAQ. Deletions cut 5 bases from V and 7 bases from J, with 15 bases between. The CDR3 sequence is 15 residues long.

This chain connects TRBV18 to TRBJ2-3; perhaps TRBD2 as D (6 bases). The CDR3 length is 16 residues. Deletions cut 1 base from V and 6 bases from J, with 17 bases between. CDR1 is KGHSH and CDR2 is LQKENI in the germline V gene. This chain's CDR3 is CASSPQRAPGVDTQYF. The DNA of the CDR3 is TGTGCCAGCTCACCACAGCGGGCCCCCGGCGTGGATACGCAGTATTTT.

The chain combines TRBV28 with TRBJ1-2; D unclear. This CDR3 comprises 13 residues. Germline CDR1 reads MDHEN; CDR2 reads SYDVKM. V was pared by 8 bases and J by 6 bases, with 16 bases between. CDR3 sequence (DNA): TGTGCCAGCTGGACGGCTCAGGCTAATGGCTACACCTTC. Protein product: CASWTAQANGYTF.

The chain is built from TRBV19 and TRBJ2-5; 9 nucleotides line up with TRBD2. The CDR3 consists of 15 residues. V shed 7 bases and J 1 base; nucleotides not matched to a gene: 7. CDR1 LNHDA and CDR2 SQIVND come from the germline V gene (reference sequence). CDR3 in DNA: TGTGCCAGTAAGGAACTAGCGGGTGGCCAAGAGACCCAGTACTTC. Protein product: CASKELAGGQETQYF. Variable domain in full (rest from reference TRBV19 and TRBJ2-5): DGGITQSPKYLFRKEGQNVTLSCEQNLNHDAMYWYRQDPGQGLRLIYYSQIVNDFQKGDIAEGYSVSREKKESFPLTVTSAQKNPTAFYLCASKELAGGQETQYFGPGTRLLVL.

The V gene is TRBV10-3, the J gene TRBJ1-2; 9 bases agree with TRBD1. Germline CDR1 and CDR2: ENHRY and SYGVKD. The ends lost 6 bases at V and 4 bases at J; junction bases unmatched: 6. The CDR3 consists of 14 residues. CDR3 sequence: CAIRGTGPGYGYTF. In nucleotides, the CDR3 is TGTGCCATCAGAGGGACAGGGCCGGGCTATGGCTACACCTTC.

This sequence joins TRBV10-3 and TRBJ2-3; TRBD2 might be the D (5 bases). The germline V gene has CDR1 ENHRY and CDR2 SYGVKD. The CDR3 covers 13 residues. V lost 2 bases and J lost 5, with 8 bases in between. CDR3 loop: CAISELRGDTQYF. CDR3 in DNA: TGTGCCATCAGTGAGCTACGGGGAGATACGCAGTATTTT.

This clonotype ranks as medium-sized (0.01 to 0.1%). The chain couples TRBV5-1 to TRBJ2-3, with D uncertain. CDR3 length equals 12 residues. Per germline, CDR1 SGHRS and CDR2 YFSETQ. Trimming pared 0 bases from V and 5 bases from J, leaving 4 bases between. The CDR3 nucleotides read TGCGCCAGCAGCTTGGAGGTAGATACGCAGTATTTT. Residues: CASSLEVDTQYF. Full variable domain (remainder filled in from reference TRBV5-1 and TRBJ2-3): KAGVTQTPRYLIKTRGQQVTLSCSPISGHRSVSWYQQTPGQGLQFLFEYFSETQRNKGNFPGRFSGRQFSNSRSEMNVSTLELGDSALYLCASSLEVDTQYFGPGTRLTVL.